This entry lists 32 T cell receptor beta chains sequenced from one sample in a study of blood T cell repertoires in COVID-19. Clones were read by immunoSEQ multiplex PCR, and TCRdb kept only the in-frame ones, dropping some. The repertoire consists of approximately 170,000 clones, with about 85% occurring once and the leading ten covering 6.9%. Sequenced sample: peripheral blood. Receptors were obtained from a man older than 75 with COVID-19, enrolled during active disease.

The chain is built from TRBV7-9 and TRBJ2-3, with TRBD2 as a possible D gene (6 bases). Trimming took off 2 bases at V and 7 bases at J, with 10 bases between the two ends. The CDR3 runs to 13 residues. In germline, CDR1 is SEHNR, CDR2 FQNEAQ (reference sequence). CDR3 DNA: TGTGCCAGCAGCTTATACGCGGGGAATACGCAGTATTTT. Its translation is CASSLYAGNTQYF.

V gene TRBV5-5 combines with J gene TRBJ2-2; 10 bases are shared with TRBD1. V lost 5 bases to trimming and J lost 1 base; unmatched junction nucleotides: 8. Germline CDR1 SGHKS, CDR2 YYEKEE (reference sequence). The CDR3 runs to 17 residues. The CDR3 spells CASSFWTGGRNTGELFF. In DNA form, the CDR3 reads TGTGCCAGCAGTTTTTGGACAGGGGGAAGGAACACCGGGGAGCTGTTTTTT.

The chain links TRBV4-1 to TRBJ2-1; 13 nucleotides agree with TRBD2. With 2 bases clipped from V and 7 bases from J, the junction kept 11 bases outside the gene matches. This CDR3 is 18 amino acids long. CDR1 MGHRA and CDR2 YSYEKL come from the germline V gene. CDR3: CASSQSPPTSGGRNEQFF. In DNA form, the CDR3 reads TGCGCCAGCAGCCAAAGCCCCCCGACTAGCGGGGGGAGGAATGAGCAGTTCTTC.

J is TRBJ2-3 and V is TRBV6-5; 12 nucleotides line up with TRBD2. J gave up 4 bases and V 2 bases, and 4 bases lay outside the gene matches. CDR3 length: 16 amino acids. Germline V gene lookup returns CDR1 MNHEY and CDR2 SVGAGI. The CDR3 region has the DNA TGTGCCAGCAGTTACGCGACTAGCGGGGGAGCAGATACGCAGTATTTT. It is translated as CASSYATSGGADTQYF.

This clone was detected only once. This chain connects TRBV6-5 to TRBJ1-4; the match to TRBD1 covers 8 bases. Germline-derived CDR1 and CDR2 are MNHEY and SVGAGI. There are 14 residues in the CDR3. With V trimmed by 6 bases and J by 8 bases, 8 bases remained unmatched. The CDR3 region is CASSTNRGGEKLFF. CDR3 nucleotide sequence: TGTGCCAGCAGCACTAACAGGGGGGGCGAAAAACTGTTTTTT.

The chain couples TRBV2 to TRBJ1-3; TRBD1 matches 10 bases. The CDR3 is 17 amino acids. The trim removed 4 bases at V and 0 bases at J, leaving 6 bases unmatched. CDR1 and CDR2 (germline): SNHLY, FYNNEI. This CDR3 reads CASSARTGGASGNTIYF. The CDR3 DNA sequence: TGTGCCAGCAGTGCCCGGACAGGGGGAGCCTCTGGAAACACCATATATTTT.

The rearrangement joins TRBV27 to TRBJ1-1; TRBD1 agrees at 7 bases. Germline loops: CDR1 MNHEY, CDR2 SMNVEV (reference sequence). The CDR3 runs 15 residues. The ends lost 5 bases at V and 1 base at J; junction bases unmatched: 7. CDR3 nucleotides: TGTGCCAGCAGTCCAGGATGGGACAGGAACACTGAAGCTTTCTTT. This codes for CASSPGWDRNTEAFF.

The chain links TRBV15 to TRBJ1-5, with D tentatively TRBD1 (5 bases). Trimming cost V 0 bases and J 7 bases, with 10 bases left between them. The CDR3 has 14 residues. The germline V gene has CDR1 LNHNV and CDR2 YYDKDF (reference sequence). The CDR3 loop is CATSREGARQPQHF. The CDR3 DNA reads as TGTGCCACCAGCAGAGAAGGGGCTCGGCAGCCCCAGCATTTT.

The chain links TRBV4-2 to TRBJ1-5, with 7 bases matching TRBD1. J gave up 2 bases and V 1 base, and 2 bases lay outside the gene matches. CDR1 and CDR2 (germline): LGHNA, YNFKEQ. The CDR3 runs to 15 residues. DNA of the CDR3: TGTGCCAGCAGCCAAGCCGGGACAGGCAATCAGCCCCAGCATTTT. Residues: CASSQAGTGNQPQHF.

This chain connects TRBV5-1 to TRBJ2-6, with TRBD2 as a possible D gene (5 bases). Deletions cut 1 base from V and 2 bases from J, with 10 bases between. The germline CDR1 and CDR2 sequences are SGHRS and YFSETQ. The CDR3 spans 16 residues. The CDR3 loop is CASSLFGEPGANVLTF. The CDR3 DNA reads as TGCGCCAGCAGCTTGTTCGGGGAACCTGGGGCCAACGTCCTGACTTTC. Together with reference TRBV5-1 and TRBJ2-6, the CDR3 gives the full variable domain: KAGVTQTPRYLIKTRGQQVTLSCSPISGHRSVSWYQQTPGQGLQFLFEYFSETQRNKGNFPGRFSGRQFSNSRSEMNVSTLELGDSALYLCASSLFGEPGANVLTFGAGSRLTVL.

The rearrangement joins TRBV7-2 to TRBJ2-2; perhaps TRBD2 as D (5 bases). V was shortened by 5 bases and J by 5 bases, with 9 bases between the two germline ends. The CDR3 is made up of 13 amino acids. The germline V gene encodes CDR1 SGHTA and CDR2 FQGNSA. CDR3 region: CASSMGVTGELFF. DNA for the CDR3: TGTGCCAGCAGCATGGGAGTAACCGGGGAGCTGTTTTTT.

V is TRBV7-2 and J is TRBJ2-5; 7 bases align to TRBD1. Germline V CDR1 and CDR2: SGHTA, FQGNSA. CDR3 length: 15 amino acids. The V segment lost 5 bases and the J segment 5 bases; nucleotides outside the gene matches: 11. The CDR3 protein is CASSQTGVTGETQYF. The CDR3 DNA sequence: TGTGCCAGCAGCCAAACAGGGGTCACGGGCGAGACCCAGTACTTC.

The J gene is TRBJ1-1, the V gene TRBV12-3 or TRBV12-4, with D possibly being TRBD1 (6 bases). Between the trimmed V and J ends, which lost 6 bases and 4 bases, there was a span of 12 bases. The CDR3 loop spans 13 amino acids. The CDR3 DNA sequence: TGTGCCAGCAGGCTACAGGGTGTCACTGAAGCTTTCTTT. The encoded protein is CASRLQGVTEAFF.

The genes are TRBV9 and TRBJ2-1; weak D call: TRBD2 (6 bases). The germline V and J ends were trimmed by 4 bases and 0 bases, with 17 bases remaining between them. Germline assignment: CDR1 SGDLS and CDR2 YYNGEE. The CDR3 is 17 amino acids. The CDR3 region is CASSSLEGFSSYNEQFF. CDR3 coding DNA: TGTGCCAGCAGCAGCCTGGAGGGCTTTAGCTCCTACAATGAGCAGTTCTTC. Together with reference TRBV9 and TRBJ2-1, the CDR3 gives the full variable domain: DSGVTQTPKHLITATGQRVTLRCSPRSGDLSVYWYQQSLDQGLQFLIQYYNGEERAKGNILERFSAQQFPDLHSELNLSSLELGDSALYFCASSSLEGFSSYNEQFFGPGTRLTVL.

The chain is built from TRBV2 and TRBJ1-5, with 7 bases that match TRBD1. The CDR3 covers 15 residues. V was pared by 5 bases and J by 1 base, with 5 bases of the junction left unmatched. Germline V CDR1 and CDR2: SNHLY, FYNNEI. CDR3: CASSPTGRSNQPQHF. The CDR3 DNA reads as TGTGCCAGCAGTCCGACAGGGCGAAGCAATCAGCCCCAGCATTTT.

The chain couples TRBV7-9 to TRBJ1-2, with D unresolved. V lost 5 bases and J lost 7, with 11 bases in between. The length of the CDR3 is 12 residues. Germline V CDR1 and CDR2: SEHNR, FQNEAQ (reference sequence). The DNA for the CDR3 is TGTGCCAGCAGCCAGCGACCTGGTGGCTACACCTTC. Its protein product is CASSQRPGGYTF.

This sequence joins TRBV5-5 and TRBJ2-5; 7 nucleotides line up with TRBD2. Germline CDR1 and CDR2: SGHKS and YYEKEE (reference sequence). CDR3 length: 14 amino acids. The V and J ends lost 2 bases and 2 bases, in that order; junction bases with no gene match: 3. DNA of the CDR3: TGTGCCAGCAGCTTTTGGGGGGGTCAAGAGACCCAGTACTTC. Translated, it gives CASSFWGGQETQYF. The full variable domain, rest sourced from reference TRBV5-5 and TRBJ2-5, is DAGVTQSPTHLIKTRGQQVTLRCSPISGHKSVSWYQQVLGQGPQFIFQYYEKEERGRGNFPDRFSARQFPNYSSELNVNALLLGDSALYLCASSFWGGQETQYFGPGTRLLVL.

V gene TRBV6-2 or TRBV6-3 combines with J gene TRBJ1-1; D possibly corresponds to TRBD1 (6 bases). The CDR3 spans 13 residues. CDR1 MNHEY and CDR2 SVGEGT come from the germline V gene. The germline V and J ends were trimmed by 8 bases and 6 bases, with 16 bases remaining between them. The DNA for the CDR3 is TGTGCCAGCGGCCAACAGGGCCCGCCTGAAGCTTTCTTT. Translation gives CASGQQGPPEAFF.

The J gene is TRBJ2-3, the V gene TRBV9, with a possible D match to TRBD2 (5 bases). Looked up from germline, CDR1 is SGDLS and CDR2 is YYNGEE. There are 16 residues in the CDR3. Trimming pared 3 bases from V and 1 base from J, leaving 15 bases between. Written as DNA, the CDR3 is TGTGCCAGCAGCGCCTCCTTGGGAGAGGGCACAGATACGCAGTATTTT. Translation gives CASSASLGEGTDTQYF.

To note about this clone: At one end the junction does not follow the germline gene, possibly because of a read error. DNA for the CDR3: TGCGCCAGCAGTGAGAGCAGGGTAGCTAATTCACCCCCCCACTTT. Amino acids: CASSESRVANSPPHF. The chain couples TRBV10-2 to TRBJ1-6; tentative D call: TRBD1 (5 bases). This CDR3 region has 15 residues. Germline CDR1 is WSHSY and CDR2 is SAAADI.

The chain combines TRBV3-1 (or the pseudogene TRBV3-2) with TRBJ1-1, with D maybe TRBD1 (5 bases). CDR3 length equals 18 residues. Germline values: CDR1 LGHDT, CDR2 YNNKEL (reference sequence). Deletions cut 1 base from V and 4 bases from J, with 22 bases between. The CDR3 loop reads CASSQVRPGKWGGTEAFF. The CDR3 coding sequence is TGTGCCAGCAGCCAAGTTAGGCCAGGGAAGTGGGGAGGCACTGAAGCTTTCTTT.

V usage is TRBV12-3 or TRBV12-4 and J usage is TRBJ2-2, with unresolved D. This CDR3 has 12 residues. V gave up 5 bases and J gave up 5 bases, with 6 bases separating them. This CDR3 reads CASSPLTGELFF. Here the CDR3 DNA reads TGTGCCAGCAGTCCTTTGACCGGGGAGCTGTTTTTT.

The V call is TRBV29-1, the J call TRBJ1-2; 9 bases are shared with TRBD1. This CDR3 is built from 12 residues. Germline CDR1 is SQVTM and CDR2 is ANQGSEA. In nucleotides, the CDR3 is TGCACCACATCTACAGGGGGCAGTGGCTACACCTTC. Amino acid sequence: CTTSTGGSGYTF. Using reference TRBV29-1 and TRBJ1-2 for the parts outside the CDR3, the full variable domain is SAVISQKPSRDICQRGTSLTIQCQVDSQVTMMFWYRQQPGQSLTLIATANQGSEATYESGFVIDKFPISRPNLTFSTLTVSNMSPEDSSIYLCTTSTGGSGYTFGSGTRLTVV.

J is TRBJ1-2 and V is TRBV12-3 or TRBV12-4; D not resolved. The CDR3 runs to 13 residues. Trimming left V 1 base short and J 3 bases short, with 6 bases between. The CDR3, as DNA: TGTGCCAGCAGTTTAGGGCCAGACTATGGCTACACCTTC. Its translation is CASSLGPDYGYTF.

The chain is built from TRBV19 and TRBJ1-2; D is unclear. Trimming stripped 3 bases from V and 1 base from J, with 9 bases between. CDR1 is LNHDA and CDR2 is SQIVND in the germline V gene (reference sequence). The CDR3 has 14 residues. CDR3 sequence: CASSIFRINYGYTF. In DNA form, the CDR3 reads TGTGCCAGTAGTATTTTCAGGATTAACTATGGCTACACCTTC.

This rearrangement joins TRBV18 to TRBJ1-2; TRBD1 agrees at 12 bases. Looked up from germline, CDR1 is KGHSH and CDR2 is LQKENI. The ends lost 3 bases at V and 8 bases at J; junction bases unmatched: 10. CDR3 length: 16 amino acids. CDR3 amino acids: CASSPTGTGGTGGYTF. The CDR3 region has the DNA TGTGCCAGCTCACCCACCGGGACAGGGGGCACGGGGGGCTACACCTTC.

Written as DNA, the CDR3 is TGTGCCAGCACTAGGGGAAGGCCCACTGAAGCTTTCTTT. It translates to CASTRGRPTEAFF. The chain combines TRBV6-6 with TRBJ1-1, with TRBD1 as a possible D gene (5 bases). CDR1 MNHNY and CDR2 SVGAGI come from the germline V gene (reference sequence). V was clipped by 7 bases and J by 4 bases, with 13 bases between them. This CDR3 has 13 amino acids.

The DNA for the CDR3 is TGTGCCACCAGTGACCGCGACAGGAACCAAGAGACCCAGTACTTC. The encoded protein is CATSDRDRNQETQYF. The V and J genes are TRBV24-1 and TRBJ2-5; possibly TRBD1 for D (6 bases). Trimming pared 4 bases from V and 0 bases from J, leaving 11 bases between. The CDR3 is 15 amino acids. Germline CDR1 reads KGHDR; CDR2 reads SFDVKD.

The chain recombines TRBV7-2 with TRBJ1-2; possible D gene TRBD1, 5 bases. Trimming removed 2 bases from V and 2 bases from J, with 18 bases in between. The germline gives CDR1 SGHTA, CDR2 FQGNSA. The CDR3 is 17 residues long. The CDR3 bases are TGTGCCAGCAGCTTATTATCGCCCGACAGACCCAACTATGGCTACACCTTC. Amino acids: CASSLLSPDRPNYGYTF.

The chain recombines TRBV29-1 with TRBJ1-1; 10 positions agree with TRBD1. The germline gives CDR1 SQVTM, CDR2 ANQGSEA. The junction had 15 bases not matched to a gene; V was cut back by 3 bases and J by 8 bases. The CDR3 spans 16 residues. In nucleotides, the CDR3 is TGCAGCGTTGATACCCGGGACAGGGGAGTATTTAGGGAAGCTTTCTTT. Translation gives CSVDTRDRGVFREAFF.

Turning to this clone: Other DNA sequences within the sample encode an identical CDR3. Here the CDR3 DNA reads TGTGCCAGCTCACCGGGTCAGGGAGGATCACCCCTCCACTTT. Amino acids: CASSPGQGGSPLHF. The gene calls are TRBV18 and TRBJ1-6, with TRBD1 as a possible D gene (5 bases). The ends were cut back, 3 bases at V and 10 bases at J, with 13 bases in the middle. Germline V gene lookup returns CDR1 KGHSH and CDR2 LQKENI. This CDR3 has 14 amino acids.

The chain links TRBV14 to TRBJ2-5; D not resolved. There are 15 residues in the CDR3. Germline CDR1 reads SGHDN; CDR2 reads FVKESK. V lost 1 base to trimming and J lost 2 bases, with 11 bases between them. CDR3 sequence (DNA): TGTGCCAGCAGCCAAGCTCTGGGCCTGCAAGAGACCCAGTACTTC. Translated: CASSQALGLQETQYF. The full variable domain, completed using reference TRBV14 and TRBJ2-5, is EAGVTQFPSHSVIEKGQTVTLRCDPISGHDNLYWYRRVMGKEIKFLLHFVKESKQDESGMPNNRFLAERTGGTYSTLKVQPAELEDSGVYFCASSQALGLQETQYFGPGTRLLVL.